This T cell receptor (beta chain) derives from a study of control samples from healthy donors and cancer patients. Germline V CDR1 and CDR2: LNHDA, SQIVND (reference sequence). This CDR3 is 11 amino acids long. Trimming stripped 6 bases from V and 8 bases from J, with 7 bases between. Libraries were prepared by immunoSEQ multiplex PCR; TCRdb keeps only in-frame clonotypes and omits some of them. Counted here are about 140,000 clones, about 90% occurring once; the ten biggest clones make up about 7.6%. This chain uses TRBV19 with TRBJ1-4; the D gene is possibly TRBD1 (6 bases). This sequence was found in a man between 18 and 29 years old in good health. Sequenced sample: blood. The chain's CDR3 is CASRGTEKLFF. In DNA, the CDR3 is TGTGCCAGTAGAGGGACAGAAAAACTGTTTTTT.